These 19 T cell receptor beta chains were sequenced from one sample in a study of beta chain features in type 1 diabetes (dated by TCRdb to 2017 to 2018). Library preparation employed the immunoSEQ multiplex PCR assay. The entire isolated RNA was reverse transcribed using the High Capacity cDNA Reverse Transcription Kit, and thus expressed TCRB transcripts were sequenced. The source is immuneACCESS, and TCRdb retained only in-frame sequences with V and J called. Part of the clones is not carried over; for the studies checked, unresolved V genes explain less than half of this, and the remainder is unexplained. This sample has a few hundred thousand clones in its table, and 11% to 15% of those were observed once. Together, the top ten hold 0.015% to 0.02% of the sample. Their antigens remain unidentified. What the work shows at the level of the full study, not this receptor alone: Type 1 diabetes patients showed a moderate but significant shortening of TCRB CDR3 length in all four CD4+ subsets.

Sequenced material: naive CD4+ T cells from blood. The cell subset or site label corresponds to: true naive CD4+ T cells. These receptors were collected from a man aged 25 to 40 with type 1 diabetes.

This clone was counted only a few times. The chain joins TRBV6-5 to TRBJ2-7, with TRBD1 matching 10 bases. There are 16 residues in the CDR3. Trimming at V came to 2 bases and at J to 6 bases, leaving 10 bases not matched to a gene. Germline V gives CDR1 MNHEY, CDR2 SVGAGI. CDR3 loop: CASSYGETGGRSEQYF. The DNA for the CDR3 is TGTGCCAGCAGTTACGGAGAGACAGGGGGCCGAAGCGAGCAGTACTTC.

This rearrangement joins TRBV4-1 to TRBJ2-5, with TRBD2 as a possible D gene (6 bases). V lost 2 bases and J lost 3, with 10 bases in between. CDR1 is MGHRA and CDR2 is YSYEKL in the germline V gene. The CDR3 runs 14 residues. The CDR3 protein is CASSQQTREETQYF. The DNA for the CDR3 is TGCGCCAGCAGCCAACAGACTAGGGAAGAGACCCAGTACTTC.

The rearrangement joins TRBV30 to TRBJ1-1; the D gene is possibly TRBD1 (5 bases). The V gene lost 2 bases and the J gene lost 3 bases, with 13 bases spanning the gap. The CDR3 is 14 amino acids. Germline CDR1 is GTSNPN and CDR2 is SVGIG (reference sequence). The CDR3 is CAWSTDSRDTEAFF. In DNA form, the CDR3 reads TGTGCCTGGAGTACAGACAGCCGGGACACTGAAGCTTTCTTT.

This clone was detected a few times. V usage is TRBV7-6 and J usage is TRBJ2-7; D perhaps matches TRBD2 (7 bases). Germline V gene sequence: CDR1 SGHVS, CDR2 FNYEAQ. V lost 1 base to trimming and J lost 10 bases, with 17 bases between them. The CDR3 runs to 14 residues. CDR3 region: CASSLDEGGRTQYF. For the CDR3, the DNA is TGTGCCAGCAGCTTAGACGAGGGGGGGAGGACTCAGTACTTC.

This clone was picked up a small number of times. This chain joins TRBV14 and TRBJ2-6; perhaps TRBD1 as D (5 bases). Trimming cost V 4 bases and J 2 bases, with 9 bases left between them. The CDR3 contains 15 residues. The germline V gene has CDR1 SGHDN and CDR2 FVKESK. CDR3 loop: CASSPTRAGANVLTF. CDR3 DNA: TGTGCCAGCAGCCCAACCAGGGCTGGGGCCAACGTCCTGACTTTC.

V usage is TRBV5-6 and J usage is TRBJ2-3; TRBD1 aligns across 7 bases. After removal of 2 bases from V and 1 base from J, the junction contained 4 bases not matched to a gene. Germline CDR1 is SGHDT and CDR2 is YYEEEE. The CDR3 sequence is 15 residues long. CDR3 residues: CASSLQGFGTDTQYF. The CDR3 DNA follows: TGTGCCAGCAGCTTACAGGGGTTTGGCACAGATACGCAGTATTTT.

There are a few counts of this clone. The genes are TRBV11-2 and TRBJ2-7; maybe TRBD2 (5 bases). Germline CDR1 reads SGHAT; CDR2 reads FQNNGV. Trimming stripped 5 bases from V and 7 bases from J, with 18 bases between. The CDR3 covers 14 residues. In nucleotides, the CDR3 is TGTGCCAGCAGCCAGACCCTTCCCGGGGAGGAGCAGTACTTC. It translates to CASSQTLPGEEQYF.

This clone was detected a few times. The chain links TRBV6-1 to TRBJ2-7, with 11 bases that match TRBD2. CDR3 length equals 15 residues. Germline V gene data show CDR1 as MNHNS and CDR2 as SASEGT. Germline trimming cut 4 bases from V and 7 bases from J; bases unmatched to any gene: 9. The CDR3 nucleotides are TGTGCCAGCAGTGTCTTACTAGCGGGAGCGGGGGAGCAGTACTTC. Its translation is CASSVLLAGAGEQYF.

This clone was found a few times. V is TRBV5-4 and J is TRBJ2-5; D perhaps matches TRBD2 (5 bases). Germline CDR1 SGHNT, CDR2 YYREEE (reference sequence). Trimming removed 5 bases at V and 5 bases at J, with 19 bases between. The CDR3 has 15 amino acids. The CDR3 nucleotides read TGTGCCAGCAGTTCCCCCGGGAACCCATGGGAGACCCAGTACTTC. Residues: CASSSPGNPWETQYF.

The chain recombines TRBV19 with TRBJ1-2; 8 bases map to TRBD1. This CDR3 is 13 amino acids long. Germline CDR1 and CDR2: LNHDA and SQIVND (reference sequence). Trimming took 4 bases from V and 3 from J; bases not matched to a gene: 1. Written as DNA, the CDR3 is TGTGCCAGTAGTACGGGACAGGACTATGGCTACACCTTC. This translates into CASSTGQDYGYTF. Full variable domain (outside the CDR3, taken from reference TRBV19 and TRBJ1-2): DGGITQSPKYLFRKEGQNVTLSCEQNLNHDAMYWYRQDPGQGLRLIYYSQIVNDFQKGDIAEGYSVSREKKESFPLTVTSAQKNPTAFYLCASSTGQDYGYTFGSGTRLTVV.

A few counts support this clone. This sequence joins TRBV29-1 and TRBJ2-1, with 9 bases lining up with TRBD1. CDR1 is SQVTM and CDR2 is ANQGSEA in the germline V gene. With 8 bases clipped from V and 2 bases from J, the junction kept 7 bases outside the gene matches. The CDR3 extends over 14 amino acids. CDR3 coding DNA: TGCAGCCTGGGACAGGGTGGAACCTACAATGAGCAGTTCTTC. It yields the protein CSLGQGGTYNEQFF.

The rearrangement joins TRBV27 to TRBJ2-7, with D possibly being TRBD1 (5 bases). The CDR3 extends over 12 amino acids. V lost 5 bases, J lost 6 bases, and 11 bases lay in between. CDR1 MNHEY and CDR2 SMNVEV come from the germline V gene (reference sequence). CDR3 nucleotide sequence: TGTGCCAGCAGTGAGCAGGGTACCGAGCAGTACTTC. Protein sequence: CASSEQGTEQYF.

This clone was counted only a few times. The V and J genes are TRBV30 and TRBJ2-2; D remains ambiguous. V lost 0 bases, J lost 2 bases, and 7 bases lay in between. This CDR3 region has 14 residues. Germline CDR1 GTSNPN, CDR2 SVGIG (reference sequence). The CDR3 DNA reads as TGTGCCTGGAGTGTACGAACAAACACCGGGGAGCTGTTTTTT. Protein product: CAWSVRTNTGELFF.

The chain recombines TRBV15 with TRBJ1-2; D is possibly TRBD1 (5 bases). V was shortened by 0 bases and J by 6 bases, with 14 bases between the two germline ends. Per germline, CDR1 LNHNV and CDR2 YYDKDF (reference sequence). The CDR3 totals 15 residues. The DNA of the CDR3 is TGTGCCACCAGCAGAGATCAGGCAGGGAACGATGGCTACACCTTC. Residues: CATSRDQAGNDGYTF.

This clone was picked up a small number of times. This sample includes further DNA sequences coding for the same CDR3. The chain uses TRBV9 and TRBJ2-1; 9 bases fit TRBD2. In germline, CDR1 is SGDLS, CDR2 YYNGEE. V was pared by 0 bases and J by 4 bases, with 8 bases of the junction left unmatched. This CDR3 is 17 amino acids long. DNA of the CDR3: TGTGCCAGCAGCGTAGGGCTAGCGGGGCCACCTTACAATGAGCAGTTCTTC. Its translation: CASSVGLAGPPYNEQFF.

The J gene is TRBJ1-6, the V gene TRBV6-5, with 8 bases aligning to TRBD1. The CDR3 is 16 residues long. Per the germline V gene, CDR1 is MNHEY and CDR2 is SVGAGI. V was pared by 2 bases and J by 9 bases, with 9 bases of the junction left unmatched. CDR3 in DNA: TGTGCCAGCAGTTACGAGGCAGGGGGCAACGGTTCACCCCTCCACTTT. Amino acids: CASSYEAGGNGSPLHF.

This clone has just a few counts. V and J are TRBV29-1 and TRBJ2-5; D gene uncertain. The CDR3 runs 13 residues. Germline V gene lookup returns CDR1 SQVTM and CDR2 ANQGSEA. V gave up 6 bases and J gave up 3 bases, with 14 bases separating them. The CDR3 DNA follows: TGCAGCGTGGCTGGGCCAAACGAAGAGACCCAGTACTTC. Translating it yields CSVAGPNEETQYF.

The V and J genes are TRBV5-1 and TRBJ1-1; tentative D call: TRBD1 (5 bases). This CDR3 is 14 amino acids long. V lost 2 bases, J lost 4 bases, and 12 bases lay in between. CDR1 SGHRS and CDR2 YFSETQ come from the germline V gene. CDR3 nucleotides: TGCGCCAGCAGCTTTGACGGGGGGACCACTGAAGCTTTCTTT. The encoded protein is CASSFDGGTTEAFF.

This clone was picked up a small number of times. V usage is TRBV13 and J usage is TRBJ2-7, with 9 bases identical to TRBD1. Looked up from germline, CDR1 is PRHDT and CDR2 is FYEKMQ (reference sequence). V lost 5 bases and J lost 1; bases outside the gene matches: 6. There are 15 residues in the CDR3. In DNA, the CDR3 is TGTGCCAGCAGCCTAAACAGGGGGCCATCCTACGAGCAGTACTTC. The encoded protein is CASSLNRGPSYEQYF.